The next 21 T cell receptor beta chains were all read from a single sample in a study of blood T cell repertoires in COVID-19. Only in-frame clones appear in the TCRdb table, and some are missing; sequencing was by immunoSEQ multiplex PCR. The table includes 200,000 to 250,000 clones, more than 75% detected once. Specimen: peripheral blood. Receptor source: a man older than 75 with acute or convalescent COVID-19.

The DNA of the CDR3 is TGTGCCAGCAGTTACCTCGGACAGGGTTATCAGCCCCAGCATTTT. It codes for CASSYLGQGYQPQHF. The chain combines TRBV6-6 with TRBJ1-5, with 8 bases aligning to TRBD1. CDR3 size: 15 residues. Germline CDR1 reads MNHNY; CDR2 reads SVGAGI (reference sequence). V lost 2 bases and J lost 5; bases outside the gene matches: 5.

This chain uses TRBV6-5 with TRBJ2-1, with 14 bases that match TRBD2. The CDR3 spans 16 residues. Germline values: CDR1 MNHEY, CDR2 SVGAGI. Unmatched junction bases numbered 4, after V lost 0 bases and J lost 9 bases. The CDR3 DNA reads as TGTGCCAGCAGTTACTCAGGACTAGCGGGAGGTAGTGAGCAGTTCTTC. This sequence encodes CASSYSGLAGGSEQFF.

The rearrangement joins TRBV20-1 to TRBJ2-2, with unresolved D. There are 16 residues in the CDR3. Germline CDR1 is DFQATT and CDR2 is SNEGSKA (reference sequence). The V gene lost 3 bases and the J gene lost 0 bases, with 14 bases spanning the gap. CDR3 nucleotide sequence: TGCAGTGCTAGTGGTCCGGCGGTCCCGAACACCGGGGAGCTGTTTTTT. Translated, it gives CSASGPAVPNTGELFF.

CDR3 region: CASSRTGISNQPQHF. The CDR3 coding sequence is TGTGCCAGCAGCCGGACAGGGATTAGCAATCAGCCCCAGCATTTT. The J gene is TRBJ1-5, the V gene TRBV6-2 or TRBV6-3; 8 bases line up with TRBD1. V was clipped by 6 bases and J by 0 bases; unmatched bases: 4. The CDR3 spans 15 residues. CDR1 MNHEY and CDR2 SVGEGT come from the germline V gene.

The chain has TRBV18 and TRBJ1-1, with D possibly matching TRBD1 (6 bases). The CDR3 is 15 amino acids. Germline V gives CDR1 KGHSH, CDR2 LQKENI. V lost 3 bases and J lost 5, with 16 bases in between. The chain's CDR3 is CASSPPAGARTEAFF. CDR3 DNA: TGTGCCAGCTCACCCCCGGCGGGGGCTAGAACTGAAGCTTTCTTT.

This chain's CDR3 is CASSAGTSGRARNEQFF. The CDR3 nucleotides are TGTGCCAGCAGCGCCGGGACTAGCGGGAGGGCCCGCAATGAGCAGTTCTTC. V is TRBV7-9 and J is TRBJ2-1; the match to TRBD2 covers 16 bases. The CDR3 length is 17 residues. Germline CDR1 and CDR2: SEHNR and FQNEAQ (reference sequence). V lost 5 bases and J lost 6; bases outside the gene matches: 7.

V and J are TRBV7-9 and TRBJ2-7; 12 bases match TRBD1. The V and J ends lost 8 bases and 7 bases, in that order; junction bases with no gene match: 12. The CDR3 has 15 amino acids. CDR1 is SEHNR and CDR2 is FQNEAQ in the germline V gene (reference sequence). The CDR3 here is CASRGSGTGGGEQYF. The CDR3 nucleotides read TGTGCCAGCCGTGGGTCCGGGACAGGGGGCGGGGAGCAGTACTTC.

A single count supports this clone. The V and J genes are TRBV29-1 and TRBJ1-3, with D possibly being TRBD1 (5 bases). The V gene lost 5 bases and the J gene lost 0 bases, with 11 bases spanning the gap. Germline-derived CDR1 and CDR2 are SQVTM and ANQGSEA. The CDR3 has 14 residues. This chain's CDR3 is CSVKGSDSGNTIYF. CDR3 DNA sequence: TGCAGCGTTAAGGGGTCCGACTCTGGAAACACCATATATTTT.

The chain uses TRBV5-6 and TRBJ2-7; 7 bases line up with TRBD2. Germline CDR1 reads SGHDT; CDR2 reads YYEEEE. V shed 0 bases and J 4 bases; nucleotides not matched to a gene: 7. CDR3 size: 15 residues. CDR3 residues: CASSLGRTSLYEQYV. The CDR3 DNA is TGTGCCAGCAGCTTGGGCAGGACTAGTTTGTACGAGCAGTACGTC.

V is TRBV24-1 and J is TRBJ2-7, with D possibly being TRBD2 (6 bases). This CDR3 spans 12 amino acids. V was clipped by 5 bases and J by 7 bases, with 11 bases between them. The V gene's germline CDR1 is KGHDR and CDR2 SFDVKD. The CDR3 DNA reads TGTGCCACCAGTGCATTAGGAGGGGAGCAGTACTTC. Translated: CATSALGGEQYF.

This clone was seen a single time. The rearrangement joins TRBV18 to TRBJ1-3, with D unclear. V lost 2 bases, J lost 9 bases, and 8 bases lay in between. The CDR3 contains 12 residues. Germline lookup yields CDR1 KGHSH and CDR2 LQKENI. Here the CDR3 DNA reads TGTGCCAGCTCACCAGGCCAGGCCACCATATATTTT. Its translation: CASSPGQATIYF.

V gene TRBV3-1 (or the pseudogene TRBV3-2) combines with J gene TRBJ2-7; D remains unclear. V was clipped by 0 bases and J by 1 base, with 10 bases between them. The CDR3 totals 15 residues. The germline gives CDR1 LGHDT, CDR2 YNNKEL (reference sequence). CDR3: CASSQDLVQSYEQYF. CDR3 DNA: TGTGCCAGCAGCCAAGATCTTGTACAGTCCTACGAGCAGTACTTC.

The genes are TRBV19 and TRBJ2-1, with D possibly matching TRBD2 (6 bases). V was clipped by 6 bases and J by 3 bases, with 15 bases between them. The CDR3 length is 15 residues. Germline CDR1 LNHDA, CDR2 SQIVND (reference sequence). As DNA, the CDR3 is TGTGCCAGTAGGAGCGGTGGGAGGAGCTACAATGAGCAGTTCTTC. This codes for CASRSGGRSYNEQFF.

This clone was observed a few times. V and J are TRBV18 and TRBJ2-5, with D maybe TRBD1 (6 bases). Germline-derived CDR1 and CDR2 are KGHSH and LQKENI. V lost 0 bases and J lost 2, with 13 bases in between. The CDR3 totals 16 residues. CDR3 sequence reads: CASSPPNFRGQETQYF. In DNA, the CDR3 is TGTGCCAGCTCACCACCCAATTTCAGGGGACAAGAGACCCAGTACTTC.

This chain uses TRBV29-1 with TRBJ2-2; 7 bases map to TRBD2. Germline CDR1 SQVTM, CDR2 ANQGSEA. The CDR3 totals 16 residues. V was pared by 6 bases and J by 7 bases, with 17 bases of the junction left unmatched. In DNA, the CDR3 is TGCAGCGTCCGCCTTACTACTAGCGCCCTAAACGGGGAGCTGTTTTTT. This gives the protein CSVRLTTSALNGELFF.

V is TRBV18 and J is TRBJ2-7; D is undetermined. The V gene lost 3 bases and the J gene lost 2 bases, with 11 bases spanning the gap. The CDR3 runs 14 residues. Germline CDR1 reads KGHSH; CDR2 reads LQKENI. The CDR3 loop reads CASSPVAAAYEQYV. The CDR3 DNA follows: TGTGCCAGCTCACCGGTGGCGGCCGCCTACGAGCAGTACGTC.

This clone was observed a single time. This chain joins TRBV29-1 and TRBJ2-1; 12 bases fit TRBD2. The length of the CDR3 is 17 residues. CDR1 is SQVTM, CDR2 ANQGSEA, per germline. Trimming at V came to 5 bases and at J to 0 bases, leaving 8 bases not matched to a gene. CDR3 in amino acids: CSVPGLAGLSSYNEQFF. CDR3 DNA sequence: TGCAGCGTTCCAGGACTAGCGGGACTTAGCTCCTACAATGAGCAGTTCTTC.

The chain is built from TRBV25-1 and TRBJ2-5, with TRBD1 as a possible D gene (6 bases). Trimming removed 1 base from V and 1 base from J, with 16 bases in between. CDR3 length: 17 amino acids. Germline lookup yields CDR1 MGHDK and CDR2 SYGVNS. The CDR3 sequence is CASSEFGAGAAQETQYF. CDR3 coding DNA: TGTGCCAGCAGTGAATTCGGGGCAGGGGCGGCCCAAGAGACCCAGTACTTC.

The chain links TRBV4-1 to TRBJ1-5; 10 bases align to TRBD1. The CDR3 contains 18 residues. J gave up 6 bases and V 0 bases, and 11 bases lay outside the gene matches. Germline V gives CDR1 MGHRA, CDR2 YSYEKL. CDR3 residues: CASSQDVRDRGFGQPQHF. The CDR3, as DNA: TGCGCCAGCAGCCAAGATGTGCGGGACAGGGGTTTTGGTCAGCCCCAGCATTTT.

The V call is TRBV10-1, the J call TRBJ2-5, with D perhaps matching TRBD1 (6 bases). In germline, CDR1 is WNHNN, CDR2 SYGVQD (reference sequence). The CDR3 sequence is 17 residues long. V was trimmed by 8 bases and J by 5 bases, leaving 27 bases between them. The CDR3 spells CASPSVGALKGVETQYF. The CDR3 DNA follows: TGCGCCAGCCCCTCGGTGGGGGCCCTAAAAGGGGTTGAGACCCAGTACTTC.

This clone was detected a few times. The gene calls are TRBV18 and TRBJ1-5, with D uncertain. Germline CDR1 reads KGHSH; CDR2 reads LQKENI. The CDR3 sequence is 14 residues long. Trimming took off 3 bases at V and 7 bases at J, with 13 bases between the two ends. The CDR3 DNA reads as TGTGCCAGCTCACCGACACCGCCGGGGCAGCCCCAGCATTTT. Amino acid sequence: CASSPTPPGQPQHF.